This record looks at one TCR beta chain sequence and its context. The target antigen is unknown. The data belong to a study of T-cell memory formation after mild COVID-19. About the study: TCR clusters were mostly confined to one donor each.

General study results and limits: The pre-infection memory compartment contained some responding clones, suggesting cross-reactive memory joined.

5'RACE, which relied on constant-segment primers, yielded TCR alpha and TCR beta cDNA libraries carrying sample barcodes and UMIs. TCRdb fed the 5' RACE reads into MiXCR, producing one record per CDR3 protein. The data show 470,000 or so distinct CDR3 sequences, with about 20% seen just once and approximately 13% held by the top ten. V lost 0 bases, J lost 2 bases, and 9 bases lay in between. The CDR3 sequence is 14 residues long. Germline lookup yields CDR1 SGDLS and CDR2 YYNGEE. The source of this sequence is an adult woman who had mild COVID-19 (a few samples of this study predate the infection). Cell type and time point are not known. V is TRBV9 and J is TRBJ2-7; no firm D call. Sequencing was carried out using PBMCs or a T cell subset sorted from them (not recorded which). CDR3 residues: CASSVASSPYEQYF. CDR3 DNA sequence: TGTGCCAGCAGCGTAGCCAGCTCCCCCTACGAGCAGTACTTC. Full variable domain (outside the CDR3, taken from reference TRBV9 and TRBJ2-7): DSGVTQTPKHLITATGQRVTLRCSPRSGDLSVYWYQQSLDQGLQFLIQYYNGEERAKGNILERFSAQQFPDLHSELNLSSLELGDSALYFCASSVASSPYEQYFGPGTRLTVT.